The entry below describes one TCR beta chain. Its specificity is unknown. The read comes to an end 3 residues before the CDR3 does, leaving the germline J gene to fill in the end. These data originate in a study of T cell clonality in common variable immunodeficiency. The study's findings and limits: Fewer deletions and N-nucleotide insertions were reportedly seen in common variable immunodeficiency TCR beta sequences.

Clones were sequenced by immunoSEQ multiplex PCR, and TCRdb holds only the in-frame ones, with some missing. This sample carries 20,000 to 30,000 clones, none of them present only once. This CDR3 is built from 14 residues. Germline-derived CDR1 and CDR2 are SNHLY and FYNNEI. After removal of 5 bases from V and 2 bases from J, the junction contained 2 bases not matched to a gene. What was sequenced was peripheral blood mononuclear cells. This rearrangement joins TRBV2 to TRBJ2-5; TRBD2 aligns across 10 bases. The receptor was derived from a human donor with common variable immunodeficiency. CDR3 residues: CASSPGLAQETQYF. The part of the CDR3 DNA that was read is TGTGCCAGCAGTCCGGGACTAGCGCAAGAGACC.